This TCR beta chain was found in a study of shared clonotypes between healthy human individuals. CDR3 length: 15 amino acids. The V and J ends lost 3 bases and 1 base, in that order; junction bases with no gene match: 1. Germline V gene sequence: CDR1 MNHEY, CDR2 SMNVEV (reference sequence). For this clone: Other DNA sequences in this specimen translate into the identical CDR3.

Profiling relied on immunoSEQ multiplex PCR, and the TCRdb table lists in-frame clones only, not all of them. This table has around 2.1 million clones, about 92% appearing once. Naive CD8 cells lacked CD45RO and underwent positive selection for CCR7, leaving out terminally differentiated effector memory CD45RA+ cells. The TCR originated in a man aged 18 to 29 in good health. Some clones in this sample may be carry-over from other donors' samples. The chain is built from TRBV27 and TRBJ2-3; 10 nucleotides align to TRBD2. The sequenced sample was naive CD8+ T cells from PBMCs. The CDR3 nucleotides read TGTGCCAGCAGTTTGCTAGCGGGAGGCACAGATACGCAGTATTTT. It translates to CASSLLAGGTDTQYF.